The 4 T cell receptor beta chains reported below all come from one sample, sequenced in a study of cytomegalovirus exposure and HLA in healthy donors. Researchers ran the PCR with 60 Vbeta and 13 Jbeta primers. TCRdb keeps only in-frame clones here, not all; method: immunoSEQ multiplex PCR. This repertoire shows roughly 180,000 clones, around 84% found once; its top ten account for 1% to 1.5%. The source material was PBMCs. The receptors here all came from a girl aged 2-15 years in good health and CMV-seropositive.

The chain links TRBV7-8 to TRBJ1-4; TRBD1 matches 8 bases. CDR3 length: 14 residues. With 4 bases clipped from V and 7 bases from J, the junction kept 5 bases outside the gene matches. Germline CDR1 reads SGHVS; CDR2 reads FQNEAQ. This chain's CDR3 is CASSSGQGGEKLFF. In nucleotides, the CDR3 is TGTGCCAGCAGCTCCGGACAGGGTGGTGAAAAACTGTTTTTT.

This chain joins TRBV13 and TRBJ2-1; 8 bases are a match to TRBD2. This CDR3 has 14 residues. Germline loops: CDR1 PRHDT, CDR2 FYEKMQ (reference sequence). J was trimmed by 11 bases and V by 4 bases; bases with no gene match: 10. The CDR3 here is CASSSALREVKQFF. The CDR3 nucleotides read TGTGCCAGCAGCTCCGCCCTGCGGGAGGTTAAGCAGTTCTTC.

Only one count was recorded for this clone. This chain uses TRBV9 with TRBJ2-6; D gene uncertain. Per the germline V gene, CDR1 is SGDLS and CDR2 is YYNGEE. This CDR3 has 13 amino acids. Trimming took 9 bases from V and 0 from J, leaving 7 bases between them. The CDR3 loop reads CATGFSGANVLTF. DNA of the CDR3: TGTGCCACAGGTTTCTCTGGGGCCAACGTCCTGACTTTC.

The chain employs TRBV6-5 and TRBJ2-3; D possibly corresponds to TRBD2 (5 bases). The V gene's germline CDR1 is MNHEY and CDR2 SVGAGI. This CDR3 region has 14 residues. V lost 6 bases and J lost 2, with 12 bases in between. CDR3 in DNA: TGTGCCAGCAGAGACCCGCGGGCCACAGATACGCAGTATTTT. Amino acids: CASRDPRATDTQYF.